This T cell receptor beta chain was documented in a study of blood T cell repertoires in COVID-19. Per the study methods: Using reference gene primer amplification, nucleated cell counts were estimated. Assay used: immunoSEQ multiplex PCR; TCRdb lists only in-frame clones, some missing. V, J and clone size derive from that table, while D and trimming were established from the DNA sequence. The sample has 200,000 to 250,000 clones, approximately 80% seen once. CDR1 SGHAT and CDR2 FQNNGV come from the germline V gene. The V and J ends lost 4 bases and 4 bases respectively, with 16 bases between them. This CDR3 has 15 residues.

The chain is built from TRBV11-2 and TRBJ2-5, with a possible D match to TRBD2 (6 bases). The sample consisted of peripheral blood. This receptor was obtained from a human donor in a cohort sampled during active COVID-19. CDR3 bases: TGTGCCAGCAGCTCCCCGGGAGTTGTTGTAGAGACCCAGTACTTC. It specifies CASSSPGVVVETQYF.